The 27 T cell receptor beta chains reported below all come from one sample, sequenced in a study of cytomegalovirus exposure and HLA in healthy donors. It was with 60 Vbeta and 13 Jbeta primers that the PCR ran. The table came from immunoSEQ multiplex PCR; TCRdb's copy has only in-frame clones and leaves some out. The table includes 90,000 to 150,000 clones, around 77% detected once. Sequenced: PBMCs. Receptor source: a human donor in good health.

CDR3 bases: TGTGCCAGTACCGAGAACCGGGGAAGGGTGGGGACTGAAGCTTTCTTT. It is translated as CASTENRGRVGTEAFF. The chain links TRBV19 to TRBJ1-1, with D hard to call. The CDR3 is 16 residues long. V lost 7 bases and J lost 5, with 23 bases in between. Germline loops: CDR1 LNHDA, CDR2 SQIVND (reference sequence).

V is TRBV28 and J is TRBJ1-2; D unclear. Trimming left V 4 bases short and J 2 bases short, with 26 bases between. CDR1 and CDR2 (germline): MDHEN, SYDVKM. The CDR3 runs 19 residues. CDR3 bases: TGTGCCAGCAGTTCTCTCGGGATCCTGGTTCGCCCGGAAAACTATGGCTACACCTTC. Protein product: CASSSLGILVRPENYGYTF.

The rearrangement uses TRBV10-2 and TRBJ1-6; no clear D. Deletions cut 2 bases from V and 9 bases from J, with 8 bases between. CDR1 and CDR2 (germline): WSHSY, SAAADI. The length of the CDR3 is 13 residues. The DNA for the CDR3 is TGCGCCAGCAGTGAGGCGGTGAGTTCACCCCTCCACTTT. The encoded protein is CASSEAVSSPLHF.

The genes are TRBV18 and TRBJ1-1; no clear D gene. Germline assignment: CDR1 KGHSH and CDR2 LQKENI. The CDR3 is 14 amino acids. The V end lost 2 bases, the J end lost 2 bases, and 9 bases lay between the germline ends. The CDR3 nucleotides read TGTGCCAGCTCACCATCACTACTTAACACTGAAGCTTTCTTT. Residues: CASSPSLLNTEAFF.

The V gene is TRBV5-4, the J gene TRBJ1-5; TRBD1 matches 7 bases. This CDR3 comprises 14 residues. CDR1 is SGHNT, CDR2 YYREEE, per germline (reference sequence). The V gene end was trimmed by 4 bases and the J gene end by 3 bases; junction bases not matched to a gene: 4. CDR3 protein: CASSPDRFNQPQHF. The DNA for the CDR3 is TGTGCCAGCAGCCCGGACAGGTTCAATCAGCCCCAGCATTTT.

The chain couples TRBV19 to TRBJ1-1; D is ambiguous. Between the trimmed V and J ends, which lost 3 bases and 2 bases, there was a span of 16 bases. Looked up from germline, CDR1 is LNHDA and CDR2 is SQIVND (reference sequence). The length of the CDR3 is 16 residues. Here the CDR3 DNA reads TGTGCCAGTAGTATCGGACTTGGGCGCAGCAACACTGAAGCTTTCTTT. This translates into CASSIGLGRSNTEAFF. Full variable domain (missing parts from reference TRBV19 and TRBJ1-1): DGGITQSPKYLFRKEGQNVTLSCEQNLNHDAMYWYRQDPGQGLRLIYYSQIVNDFQKGDIAEGYSVSREKKESFPLTVTSAQKNPTAFYLCASSIGLGRSNTEAFFGQGTRLTVV.

The CDR3 is CASSPGLWGATNEKLFF. As DNA, the CDR3 is TGTGCCAGCAGCCCGGGACTATGGGGTGCAACTAATGAAAAACTGTTTTTT. The rearrangement joins TRBV7-9 to TRBJ1-4; perhaps TRBD1 as D (5 bases). With 5 bases removed from V and 0 bases from J, the gap between germline ends came to 16 bases. The CDR3 sequence is 17 residues long. Germline CDR1 and CDR2: SEHNR and FQNEAQ (reference sequence).

The chain joins TRBV5-1 to TRBJ1-6; 9 bases align to TRBD1. This CDR3 comprises 16 residues. The germline V gene has CDR1 SGHRS and CDR2 YFSETQ. The V gene end was trimmed by 3 bases and the J gene end by 9 bases; junction bases not matched to a gene: 10. In DNA form, the CDR3 reads TGCGCCAGCAGCTCTCTCGGGACAGGGCTTGGTTCACCCCTCCACTTT. Translating gives CASSSLGTGLGSPLHF.

Turning to this clone: A far larger clone lies a single base away; this is likely a read error. Other DNA sequences in the sample encode the same CDR3. The genes are TRBV4-1 and TRBJ1-5; TRBD1 agrees at 7 bases. Germline V gives CDR1 MGHRA, CDR2 YSYEKL. The CDR3 is made up of 14 amino acids. CDR3 coding DNA: TGCGCCAGCAGCCTCCTCAGGGGGAGTCAGCCCCAGCATTTC. Amino acids: CASSLLRGSQPQHF.

The chain carries TRBV28 and TRBJ2-2; 9 bases match TRBD1. The CDR3 runs 15 residues. The ends lost 7 bases at V and 5 bases at J; junction bases unmatched: 8. Germline CDR1 and CDR2: MDHEN and SYDVKM. CDR3 coding DNA: TGTGCCAGCACCCTCTCACAGGGGGCGACCGGGGAGCTGTTTTTT. Translating gives CASTLSQGATGELFF.

In this sample, this clone turned up once. V and J are TRBV11-3 and TRBJ2-3; TRBD1 matches 9 bases. Germline values: CDR1 SGHNT, CDR2 YENEEA. The length of the CDR3 is 15 residues. V was clipped by 5 bases and J by 2 bases; unmatched bases: 5. This chain's CDR3 is CASSLWTGATDTQYF. The CDR3 DNA is TGTGCCAGCAGCCTATGGACAGGGGCCACAGATACGCAGTATTTT.

This chain uses TRBV2 with TRBJ2-5, with TRBD2 matching over 7 bases. The J call may be wrong; the DNA end is better matched by TRBJ2-7. This CDR3 comprises 14 residues. Per germline, CDR1 SNHLY and CDR2 FYNNEI. The CDR3 region is CASRVGTTTYEQYF. In nucleotides, the CDR3 is TGTGCCAGCAGAGTAGGGACTACTACCTACGAGCAGTACTTC.

This chain joins TRBV2 and TRBJ1-4; 7 bases align to TRBD1. The CDR3 length is 16 residues. V trimming: 6 bases; J trimming: 7 bases; junction bases outside the gene matches: 14. CDR1 is SNHLY, CDR2 FYNNEI, per germline. CDR3 nucleotides: TGTGCCAGCAGACGACAAGGACAGGTCATCGGTGAAAAACTGTTTTTT. As protein: CASRRQGQVIGEKLFF.

This clone appeared a single time. V usage is TRBV5-1 and J usage is TRBJ1-4; 7 bases map to TRBD1. Germline loops: CDR1 SGHRS, CDR2 YFSETQ. The CDR3 runs 16 residues. After removal of 0 bases from V and 5 bases from J, the junction contained 7 bases not matched to a gene. CDR3 protein: CASSLGLGQTNEKLFF. The CDR3 DNA follows: TGCGCCAGCAGCTTGGGTCTGGGACAGACAAATGAAAAACTGTTTTTT. Complete variable domain (other parts from reference TRBV5-1 and TRBJ1-4): KAGVTQTPRYLIKTRGQQVTLSCSPISGHRSVSWYQQTPGQGLQFLFEYFSETQRNKGNFPGRFSGRQFSNSRSEMNVSTLELGDSALYLCASSLGLGQTNEKLFFGSGTQLSVL.

This clone has a single count. V is TRBV6-5 and J is TRBJ1-5; possibly TRBD1 for D (5 bases). Germline V gives CDR1 MNHEY, CDR2 SVGAGI. Trimming pared 2 bases from V and 4 bases from J, leaving 9 bases between. The CDR3 covers 14 residues. CDR3 DNA sequence: TGTGCCAGCAGTTACGGGGCACCTAATCAGCCCCAGCATTTT. Encoded protein: CASSYGAPNQPQHF.

The chain combines TRBV5-1 with TRBJ2-3, with D perhaps TRBD2 (5 bases). Trimming removed 4 bases at V and 3 bases at J, with 15 bases between. The germline V gene has CDR1 SGHRS and CDR2 YFSETQ. The CDR3 extends over 15 amino acids. The CDR3 coding sequence is TGCGCCAGCAGCGAAGGAATAGCGAGTACAGATACGCAGTATTTT. This gives the protein CASSEGIASTDTQYF.

This chain joins TRBV6-1 and TRBJ2-3, with 9 bases that match TRBD2. CDR1 is MNHNS, CDR2 SASEGT, per germline. This CDR3 comprises 15 residues. V gave up 6 bases and J gave up 6 bases; unmatched junction bases: 10. The CDR3 region has the DNA TGTGCCAGCAGACGGACTAGCGATCCGGCGGATACGCAGTATTTT. It specifies CASRRTSDPADTQYF.

The count of this clone is one. The rearrangement links TRBV10-3 to TRBJ2-2; TRBD2 might be the D (6 bases). CDR3 length: 16 amino acids. Germline V gene sequence: CDR1 ENHRY, CDR2 SYGVKD. Trimming took 2 bases from V and 0 from J, leaving 10 bases between them. CDR3 bases: TGTGCCATCAGTGAGCGGGGCGGGACGAACACCGGGGAGCTGTTTTTT. It codes for CAISERGGTNTGELFF.

The J gene is TRBJ2-7, the V gene TRBV6-5, with a possible D match to TRBD2 (5 bases). This CDR3 comprises 14 residues. Germline V gives CDR1 MNHEY, CDR2 SVGAGI. Trimming stripped 7 bases from V and 5 bases from J, with 18 bases between. CDR3 sequence: CASTHGLAKHEQYF. CDR3 in DNA: TGTGCCAGCACCCACGGGCTAGCAAAGCACGAGCAGTACTTC.

The J gene is TRBJ2-7, the V gene TRBV6-1, with D unclear. The CDR3 sequence is 12 residues long. CDR1 MNHNS and CDR2 SASEGT come from the germline V gene. The V end lost 3 bases, the J end lost 9 bases, and 12 bases lay between the germline ends. The CDR3 spells CASSDSNPGQYF. The CDR3 nucleotides are TGTGCCAGCAGTGACTCCAACCCCGGGCAGTACTTC.

This rearrangement joins TRBV5-1 to TRBJ2-3; D is undetermined. The CDR3 length is 14 residues. Germline CDR1 and CDR2: SGHRS and YFSETQ. The V end lost 0 bases, the J end lost 5 bases, and 10 bases lay between the germline ends. CDR3 DNA sequence: TGCGCCAGCAGCTTGGTAGTCTACAGAGATACGCAGTATTTT. Its protein is CASSLVVYRDTQYF.

The rearrangement uses TRBV11-3 and TRBJ2-1, with 7 bases fitting TRBD2. CDR3 size: 13 residues. Germline trimming cut 3 bases from V and 6 bases from J; bases unmatched to any gene: 2. Looked up from germline, CDR1 is SGHNT and CDR2 is YENEEA. The CDR3 spells CASSFTSVNEQFF. In DNA form, the CDR3 reads TGTGCCAGCAGCTTCACTAGCGTCAATGAGCAGTTCTTC.

The V call is TRBV9, the J call TRBJ2-2; possible D gene TRBD2, 6 bases. Trimming cost V 0 bases and J 0 bases, with 12 bases left between them. Per the germline V gene, CDR1 is SGDLS and CDR2 is YYNGEE. This CDR3 is 17 amino acids long. The CDR3 DNA sequence: TGTGCCAGCAGCGTAGAAGAGACTAGTGCGAACACCGGGGAGCTGTTTTTT. This sequence encodes CASSVEETSANTGELFF.

The rearrangement uses TRBV7-9 and TRBJ2-1; D perhaps matches TRBD2 (5 bases). CDR1 SEHNR and CDR2 FQNEAQ come from the germline V gene (reference sequence). V lost 1 base and J 10 bases, leaving 14 bases between the germline ends. This CDR3 contains 14 residues. DNA of the CDR3: TGTGCCAGCAGCTTAGAAGCGGTTCTAAGGGAGCAGTTCTTC. Translation: CASSLEAVLREQFF.

The chain couples TRBV6-6 to TRBJ1-2; 10 bases fit TRBD1. This CDR3 has 15 residues. The germline gives CDR1 MNHNY, CDR2 SVGAGI (reference sequence). Trimming removed 2 bases from V and 8 bases from J; junction bases left unmatched: 8. CDR3 amino acids: CASSYLGDRGGGYTF. CDR3 in DNA: TGTGCCAGCAGTTACCTGGGGGACAGGGGTGGCGGCTACACCTTC.

This sequence joins TRBV5-4 and TRBJ2-1; D ambiguous. CDR1 is SGHNT and CDR2 is YYREEE in the germline V gene (reference sequence). The germline V and J ends were trimmed by 5 bases and 5 bases, with 11 bases remaining between them. The CDR3 spans 13 residues. The CDR3 reads CASRLERNNEQFF. The CDR3 nucleotides are TGTGCCAGCAGGCTAGAGAGGAACAATGAGCAGTTCTTC.

V and J are TRBV11-3 and TRBJ1-1, with 9 bases identical to TRBD1. The CDR3 length is 14 residues. Germline CDR1 SGHNT, CDR2 YENEEA. After removal of 4 bases from V and 1 base from J, the junction contained 1 base not matched to a gene. CDR3 coding DNA: TGTGCCAGCAGCTCGACAGGGGGGAACACTGAAGCTTTCTTT. This gives the protein CASSSTGGNTEAFF.